A single sample gave rise to the 30 T cell receptor beta chains below, sequenced in a study of T cell responses to AZD1222 COVID-19 vaccine. Sequencing used immunoSEQ multiplex PCR; TCRdb keeps in-frame clones, though not all of them. The table lists 75,000 to 95,000 clones, roughly 94% of them singletons, with roughly 6.4% in the top ten. Specimen: peripheral blood, collected on day 0 of MenACWY control vaccination. Source of these receptors: an adult in good health.

This chain uses TRBV3-1 (or the pseudogene TRBV3-2) with TRBJ2-7; 9 nucleotides agree with TRBD1. Per the germline V gene, CDR1 is LGHDT and CDR2 is YNNKEL (reference sequence). CDR3 length: 14 residues. V lost 4 bases to trimming and J lost 4 bases; unmatched junction nucleotides: 5. CDR3 loop: CASSRTGEAYEQYF. CDR3 sequence (DNA): TGTGCCAGCAGCCGGACAGGGGAGGCGTACGAGCAGTACTTC.

This clone showed up just once. J is TRBJ2-2 and V is TRBV15; the D gene is possibly TRBD2 (6 bases). The length of the CDR3 is 14 residues. The germline V gene has CDR1 LNHNV and CDR2 YYDKDF (reference sequence). Trimming pared 8 bases from V and 3 bases from J, leaving 13 bases between. The CDR3 loop is CATGHGGYTGELFF. In nucleotides, the CDR3 is TGTGCCACCGGTCATGGGGGGTACACCGGGGAGCTGTTTTTT.

The chain has TRBV14 and TRBJ2-7; 8 nucleotides align to TRBD1. V lost 0 bases and J lost 3; bases outside the gene matches: 4. Germline CDR1 reads SGHDN; CDR2 reads FVKESK. There are 15 residues in the CDR3. The CDR3: CASSQDFGQGYEQYF. The CDR3, as DNA: TGTGCCAGCAGCCAAGACTTCGGACAGGGCTACGAGCAGTACTTC.

The genes are TRBV5-1 and TRBJ2-7, with D possibly being TRBD1 or TRBD2 (5 bases each). Looked up from germline, CDR1 is SGHRS and CDR2 is YFSETQ. The CDR3 loop spans 15 amino acids. V lost 6 bases and J 4 bases, leaving 20 bases between the germline ends. CDR3 sequence reads: CASTEQGRGYYEQYF. In DNA, the CDR3 is TGCGCCAGCACAGAGCAGGGACGGGGATATTACGAGCAGTACTTC.

The rearrangement joins TRBV21-1 to TRBJ1-4. TRBV21-1 is deemed a pseudogene. There are 17 residues in the CDR3. The CDR3 reads CASSLNPPRSSNEKLFF. The CDR3 nucleotides are TGTGCCAGCAGCTTAAACCCCCCACGCTCCTCTAATGAAAAACTGTTTTTT.

The sample holds one count of this clone. This chain connects TRBV29-1 to TRBJ1-5, with D uncertain. Germline CDR1 reads SQVTM; CDR2 reads ANQGSEA. The ends were cut back, 4 bases at V and 2 bases at J, with 15 bases in the middle. The CDR3 totals 15 residues. In DNA form, the CDR3 reads TGCAGCGTTGCCGACGGGGTGGTAGGCAATCAGCCCCAGCATTTT. Translation: CSVADGVVGNQPQHF.

The J gene is TRBJ2-7, the V gene TRBV19; TRBD1 matches 9 bases. The germline gives CDR1 LNHDA, CDR2 SQIVND (reference sequence). This CDR3 comprises 14 residues. V shed 2 bases, J shed 2 bases, and the junction held 1 base outside the gene matches. The CDR3 spells CASSIRDRAYEQYF. DNA for the CDR3: TGTGCCAGTAGTATAAGGGACAGGGCCTACGAGCAGTACTTC.

The chain is built from TRBV5-4 and TRBJ1-4; D not resolved. The CDR3 spans 13 residues. Germline-derived CDR1 and CDR2 are SGHNT and YYREEE (reference sequence). V gave up 4 bases and J gave up 0 bases, with 4 bases separating them. In DNA, the CDR3 is TGTGCCAGCAGCCGGGCAACTAATGAAAAACTGTTTTTT. Residues: CASSRATNEKLFF.

This sequence joins TRBV10-3 and TRBJ2-7; 10 positions agree with TRBD1. J gave up 5 bases and V 6 bases, and 7 bases lay outside the gene matches. Germline assignment: CDR1 ENHRY and CDR2 SYGVKD. The CDR3 has 14 residues. The chain's CDR3 is CAISPGTGVDEQYF. The CDR3 bases are TGTGCCATCAGCCCGGGGACAGGGGTTGACGAGCAGTACTTC.

The chain couples TRBV7-5 to TRBJ2-1; the table calls TRBD1, which could not be checked here. TRBV7-5 is listed as a pseudogene. The CDR3 spans 15 residues. CDR3 loop: CARSFRDREVNEQFF. CDR3 DNA: TGTGCCAGAAGCTTCCGGGACAGGGAGGTCAATGAGCAGTTCTTC.

The chain employs TRBV20-1 and TRBJ2-1; no definite D call. The germline V gene encodes CDR1 DFQATT and CDR2 SNEGSKA (reference sequence). V was pared by 3 bases and J by 7 bases, with 1 base between. This CDR3 region has 9 residues. The CDR3 is CSASNEQFF. The DNA for the CDR3 is TGCAGTGCTAGTAATGAGCAGTTCTTC.

The chain employs TRBV24-1 and TRBJ2-3; 7 bases fit TRBD2. V lost 7 bases and J lost 9; bases outside the gene matches: 15. CDR3 length: 15 residues. Germline V CDR1 and CDR2: KGHDR, SFDVKD. The CDR3 reads CATSPPGTNLGTQYF. The CDR3, as DNA: TGTGCCACCAGCCCCCCGGGGACTAACTTGGGCACGCAGTATTTT.

This clone has just one count. The chain joins TRBV6-5 to TRBJ2-1, with D hard to call. The ends were cut back, 6 bases at V and 4 bases at J, with 4 bases in the middle. The germline CDR1 and CDR2 sequences are MNHEY and SVGAGI. This CDR3 has 11 amino acids. CDR3 region: CASSRYNEQFF. As DNA, the CDR3 is TGTGCCAGCAGCCGATACAATGAGCAGTTCTTC.

The chain carries TRBV28 and TRBJ2-7; no firm D call. This CDR3 is built from 16 residues. Germline CDR1 and CDR2: MDHEN and SYDVKM. V dropped 6 bases and J dropped 1 base, with 19 bases sitting between them. The CDR3 sequence: CASSRMGTPKSYEQYF. The DNA of the CDR3 is TGTGCCAGCAGCCGAATGGGCACACCCAAATCCTACGAGCAGTACTTC.

The chain is built from TRBV3-1 (or the pseudogene TRBV3-2) and TRBJ2-5, with 14 nucleotides matching TRBD2. This CDR3 is 17 amino acids long. CDR1 LGHDT and CDR2 YNNKEL come from the germline V gene (reference sequence). Trimming took 4 bases from V and 3 from J; bases not matched to a gene: 7. CDR3 DNA sequence: TGTGCCAGCAGCCGAGGACTAGCGGGAGGAGCGAAAGAGACCCAGTACTTC. This gives the protein CASSRGLAGGAKETQYF.

The chain recombines TRBV3-1 (or the pseudogene TRBV3-2) with TRBJ2-2, with no clear D. Germline CDR1 is LGHDT and CDR2 is YNNKEL (reference sequence). The CDR3 has 14 amino acids. V lost 4 bases and J 1 base, leaving 7 bases between the germline ends. The CDR3 region is CASSPTQNTGELFF. The CDR3 DNA reads TGTGCCAGCAGCCCGACACAGAACACCGGGGAGCTGTTTTTT.

This clone was recorded once. The V call is TRBV14, the J call TRBJ2-7; D is undetermined. The V end was cut by 3 bases, the J end by 2 bases, with 11 bases between. The CDR3 runs to 14 residues. Germline V gene sequence: CDR1 SGHDN, CDR2 FVKESK. The CDR3: CASSQATPPYEQYF. The CDR3 coding sequence is TGTGCCAGCAGCCAGGCGACTCCCCCCTACGAGCAGTACTTC.

The rearrangement links TRBV7-2 to TRBJ1-5; D unclear. This CDR3 has 13 amino acids. The V gene lost 5 bases and the J gene lost 3 bases, with 8 bases spanning the gap. Germline loops: CDR1 SGHTA, CDR2 FQGNSA. The CDR3 sequence is CASSLGYNQPQHF. Here the CDR3 DNA reads TGTGCCAGCAGCCTTGGATACAATCAGCCCCAGCATTTT.

This chain uses TRBV6-5 with TRBJ2-5; D unresolved. Trimming cost V 7 bases and J 8 bases, with 11 bases left between them. This CDR3 contains 11 residues. Germline V CDR1 and CDR2: MNHEY, SVGAGI. The CDR3 sequence is CASNQADTQYF. DNA of the CDR3: TGTGCCAGCAACCAGGCCGATACCCAGTACTTC.

This chain joins TRBV19 and TRBJ1-4; weak D call: TRBD1 (6 bases). The CDR3 spans 14 residues. V lost 3 bases to trimming and J lost 7 bases, with 12 bases between them. Germline-derived CDR1 and CDR2 are LNHDA and SQIVND (reference sequence). CDR3 bases: TGTGCCAGTAGTATTCGGGGGCTGGCTGAAAAACTGTTTTTT. Amino acid sequence: CASSIRGLAEKLFF.

The V and J genes are TRBV27 and TRBJ2-7, with D hard to call. Germline lookup yields CDR1 MNHEY and CDR2 SMNVEV (reference sequence). V was trimmed by 6 bases and J by 8 bases, leaving 17 bases between them. The CDR3 loop spans 13 amino acids. The CDR3 nucleotides read TGTGCCAGCAGCCCGACCACCCCCCCCAAGCAGTACTTC. This gives the protein CASSPTTPPKQYF.

The chain is built from TRBV10-3 and TRBJ2-7, with D tentatively TRBD1 (5 bases). The ends were cut back, 4 bases at V and 6 bases at J, with 25 bases in the middle. The CDR3 spans 17 residues. Germline assignment: CDR1 ENHRY and CDR2 SYGVKD. The CDR3 nucleotides are TGTGCCATCAGTGGTACGAAGGGTCAGGGTTCAGGCTCCGAGCAGTACTTC. Its protein is CAISGTKGQGSGSEQYF.

The V and J genes are TRBV29-1 and TRBJ2-4; 12 bases align to TRBD2. Germline assignment: CDR1 SQVTM and CDR2 ANQGSEA. This CDR3 comprises 14 residues. Unmatched junction bases numbered 9, after V lost 6 bases and J lost 9 bases. CDR3 in DNA: TGCAGCGTGTCGACTAGCGGGAGATCGAGCATTCAGTACTTC. It encodes CSVSTSGRSSIQYF. The whole variable domain, remainder taken from reference TRBV29-1 and TRBJ2-4, is SAVISQKPSRDICQRGTSLTIQCQVDSQVTMMFWYRQQPGQSLTLIATANQGSEATYESGFVIDKFPISRPNLTFSTLTVSNMSPEDSSIYLCSVSTSGRSSIQYFGAGTRLSVL.

The chain has TRBV19 and TRBJ1-1; 7 bases fit TRBD1. V lost 5 bases and J lost 1; bases outside the gene matches: 7. The CDR3 sequence is 15 residues long. Looked up from germline, CDR1 is LNHDA and CDR2 is SQIVND (reference sequence). CDR3: CASSPSWTGNTEAFF. CDR3 in DNA: TGTGCCAGTAGTCCCTCGTGGACAGGGAACACTGAAGCTTTCTTT.

The CDR3 here is CASSLGFGADTQYF. The CDR3 bases are TGTGCCAGCAGCTTAGGGTTTGGAGCAGATACGCAGTATTTT. The chain recombines TRBV11-1 with TRBJ2-3; no firm D call. The CDR3 contains 14 residues. V lost 1 base to trimming and J lost 4 bases, with 9 bases between them. Germline loops: CDR1 SGHAT, CDR2 FQDESV (reference sequence).

Only one count was recorded for this clone. This rearrangement joins TRBV5-1 to TRBJ1-1; TRBD1 matches at 7 bases. Losses at the gene ends were 4 bases for V and 0 bases for J; bases not matched to a gene: 6. Germline-derived CDR1 and CDR2 are SGHRS and YFSETQ. CDR3 length equals 15 residues. The DNA of the CDR3 is TGCGCCAGCAGCGGCCGACAGGGAATGAACACTGAAGCTTTCTTT. Translated, it gives CASSGRQGMNTEAFF. The full variable domain, rest sourced from reference TRBV5-1 and TRBJ1-1, is KAGVTQTPRYLIKTRGQQVTLSCSPISGHRSVSWYQQTPGQGLQFLFEYFSETQRNKGNFPGRFSGRQFSNSRSEMNVSTLELGDSALYLCASSGRQGMNTEAFFGQGTRLTVV.

This chain connects TRBV19 to TRBJ1-5; D not certain. This CDR3 region has 12 residues. Germline V gene data show CDR1 as LNHDA and CDR2 as SQIVND (reference sequence). V was shortened by 5 bases and J by 6 bases, with 8 bases between the two germline ends. CDR3: CASSAWVQPQHF. DNA of the CDR3: TGTGCCAGTAGTGCTTGGGTTCAGCCCCAGCATTTT.

The chain has TRBV15 and TRBJ1-1; D unclear. There are 14 residues in the CDR3. V gave up 0 bases and J gave up 1 base, with 6 bases separating them. Germline assignment: CDR1 LNHNV and CDR2 YYDKDF (reference sequence). CDR3 nucleotide sequence: TGTGCCACCAGCAGAGAAGCGGGGAACACTGAAGCTTTCTTT. Its protein is CATSREAGNTEAFF.

In this sample, this clone turned up a few times. The chain couples TRBV7-3 to TRBJ2-3; 7 positions agree with TRBD1. The germline CDR1 and CDR2 sequences are SGHTA and FQGTGA. Trimming cost V 4 bases and J 2 bases; bases outside gene matches: 12. The CDR3 has 17 residues. CDR3 amino acids: CASSSTGSGGDTDTQYF. As DNA, the CDR3 is TGTGCCAGCAGCTCGACAGGGTCCGGAGGTGACACAGATACGCAGTATTTT. The entire variable domain, with the rest obtained from reference TRBV7-3 and TRBJ2-3, is as follows: GAGVSQTPSNKVTEKGKYVELRCDPISGHTALYWYRQSLGQGPEFLIYFQGTGAADDSGLPNDRFFAVRPEGSVSTLKIQRTERGDSAVYLCASSSTGSGGDTDTQYFGPGTRLTVL.

This chain uses TRBV21-1 with TRBJ2-5; the tabulated D call, TRBD1, remains unverified against the DNA. TRBV21-1 has pseudogene status. The CDR3 covers 14 residues. The CDR3 sequence is CASSKAGPQETQYF. CDR3 nucleotide sequence: TGTGCCAGCAGCAAAGCGGGGCCTCAAGAGACCCAGTACTTC.